These T cell receptor beta chains were read from a single sample in a study of blood T cell repertoires in COVID-19. Sequencing was performed with immunoSEQ multiplex PCR; in TCRdb, only in-frame clones are kept and a portion is missing. In the table there are around 42,000 clones, around 83% of which are singletons. Sequenced material: peripheral blood. These receptors were obtained from a woman aged 70-85 years in a cohort sampled during active COVID-19. The CDR3 runs from the conserved cysteine through the conserved F or W. The D gene is left open where the match is weak. Clone size, where shown, is once, few, many, or a class for clones that have expanded.

D | size | J | V | CDR3 | DNA
TRBD1 | NA | TRBJ2-7 | TRBV20-1 | CSADRAHEQYF | TGCAGTGCTGACAGGGCCCACGAGCAGTACTTC
NA | once | TRBJ1-1 | TRBV28 | CASSLIRGNTEAFF | TGTGCCAGCAGTTTAATAAGGGGGAACACTGAAGCTTTCTTT
TRBD2 | NA | TRBJ2-7 | TRBV3-1/TRBV3-2 | CASSKGLAGKSLDEQYF | TGTGCCAGCAGCAAGGGACTAGCGGGTAAATCTCTGGACGAGCAGTACTTC
TRBD1 | NA | TRBJ2-7 | TRBV6-5 | CASRPWTGTYEQYF | TGTGCCAGCAGACCCTGGACAGGTACCTACGAGCAGTACTTC
TRBD1 | NA | TRBJ2-3 | TRBV11-2 | CASSLDRTGGADTQYF | TGTGCCAGCAGCTTAGATAGGACAGGGGGAGCAGATACGCAGTATTTT
TRBD2 | medium-sized | TRBJ2-7 | TRBV28 | CAGKAGGPGIYEQYF | TGTGCCGGAAAAGCGGGAGGGCCGGGGATCTACGAGCAGTACTTC
TRBD2 | few | TRBJ2-7 | TRBV19 | CASRGTSGRSEQYF | TGTGCCAGTAGGGGGACTAGCGGGAGATCCGAGCAGTACTTC
NA | NA | TRBJ2-1 | TRBV2 | CASSEGRGSSYNEQFF | TGTGCCAGCAGTGAAGGCAGGGGAAGCTCCTACAATGAGCAGTTCTTC
NA | NA | TRBJ1-2 | TRBV5-1 | CASSLGGGYGYTF | TGCGCCAGCAGCTTGGGAGGAGGCTATGGCTACACCTTC
TRBD2 | few | TRBJ2-7 | TRBV3-1/TRBV3-2 | CASSPSGNGGVAGTYEQYF | TGTGCCAGCAGCCCCTCGGGGAACGGGGGAGTAGCGGGAACCTACGAGCAGTACTTC
NA | NA | TRBJ1-4 | TRBV28 | CASSYYRGTNEKLFF | TGTGCCAGCAGTTATTACCGGGGAACTAATGAAAAACTGTTTTTT
TRBD2 | NA | TRBJ2-7 | TRBV7-2 | CASSRGLAAYEQYF | TGTGCCAGCAGCCGGGGACTAGCGGCCTACGAGCAGTACTTC
NA | NA | TRBJ2-3 | TRBV30 | CAWSRTGDSTDTQYF | TGTGCCTGGAGTAGAACAGGGGACTCAACAGATACGCAGTATTTT
NA | NA | TRBJ2-6 | TRBV29-1 | CSVDSGSGANVLTF | TGCAGCGTTGACTCGGGGTCTGGGGCCAACGTCCTGACTTTC
NA | once | TRBJ2-1 | TRBV9 | CASSVEGVSYNEQFF | TGTGCCAGCAGCGTAGAGGGGGTCTCCTACAATGAGCAGTTCTTC
NA | few | TRBJ2-7 | TRBV14 | CASSPRTAYEQYF | TGTGCCAGCAGCCCCCGGACAGCCTACGAGCAGTACTTC
NA | NA | TRBJ2-1 | TRBV5-1 | CASSLAGSTEQFF | TGCGCCAGCAGCCTGGCCGGGAGTACCGAGCAGTTCTTC
NA | NA | TRBJ2-1 | TRBV28 | CASNPGLSNEQFF | TGTGCCAGCAACCCAGGACTAAGCAATGAGCAGTTCTTC
NA | NA | TRBJ1-6 | TRBV6-5 | CASSQDSRLTPLHF | TGTGCCAGCAGTCAGGACAGTCGTTTGACACCCCTCCACTTT
TRBD1 | NA | TRBJ2-7 | TRBV19 | CASSIGRRDSPFYEQYF | TGTGCCAGTAGTATAGGGAGAAGGGACAGCCCCTTCTACGAGCAGTACTTC
NA | NA | TRBJ1-5 | TRBV30 | CAWNIGIVGNQPQHF | TGTGCCTGGAATATCGGGATAGTGGGCAATCAGCCCCAGCATTTT
NA | once | TRBJ1-1 | TRBV30 | CAWSHRMNTEAFF | TGTGCCTGGAGTCACAGAATGAACACTGAAGCTTTCTTT
NA | NA | TRBJ1-1 | TRBV7-9 | CASSGTITEAFF | TGTGCCAGCAGCGGTACAATCACTGAAGCTTTCTTT
TRBD1 | NA | TRBJ1-1 | TRBV18 | CASSPGTGGVLENTEAFF | TGTGCCAGCTCACCCGGGACAGGGGGCGTATTAGAAAACACTGAAGCTTTCTTT
NA | NA | TRBJ2-7 | TRBV7-2 | CASSAQFGTLYEQYF | TGTGCCAGCAGCGCGCAATTCGGGACACTCTACGAGCAGTACTTC
TRBD1 | NA | TRBJ1-3 | TRBV28 | CASSGGDSLGNTIYF | TGTGCCAGCAGTGGAGGGGACAGTCTCGGAAACACCATATATTTT
NA | NA | TRBJ2-2 | TRBV6-2/TRBV6-3 | CASSPTPGNTGELFF | TGTGCCAGCAGTCCCACACCGGGAAACACCGGGGAGCTGTTTTTT
TRBD2 | NA | TRBJ2-7 | TRBV7-9 | CASSKIAGSGEQYF | TGTGCCAGCAGTAAAATAGCGGGATCAGGCGAGCAGTACTTC
TRBD1 | few | TRBJ1-1 | TRBV18 | CASSPGTGVSMNTEAFF | TGTGCCAGCTCACCCGGGACAGGGGTTTCCATGAACACTGAAGCTTTCTTT
NA | NA | TRBJ2-3 | TRBV2 | CASPPGPREGPQYF | TGTGCCTCGCCACCGGGCCCCCGTGAGGGTCCGCAGTATTTT
NA | NA | TRBJ2-4 | TRBV7-2 | CASSPTGPLVKNIQYF | TGTGCCAGCAGCCCTACAGGGCCCTTAGTCAAAAACATTCAGTACTTC
TRBD2 | NA | TRBJ2-2 | TRBV2 | CASRGLAENTGELFF | TGTGCCAGCAGGGGACTAGCGGAGAACACCGGGGAGCTGTTTTTT
TRBD2 | NA | TRBJ2-2 | TRBV5-5 | CASSQLAGVNGELFF | TGTGCCAGCAGCCAGCTAGCGGGAGTCAACGGGGAGCTGTTTTTT
TRBD1 | NA | TRBJ1-5 | TRBV6-6 | CASSMIQGNQPQHF | TGTGCCAGCAGTATGATACAGGGGAATCAGCCCCAGCATTTT
NA | NA | TRBJ1-1 | TRBV6-5 | CASSPAGRDTEAFF | TGTGCCAGCAGCCCCGCTGGGCGGGACACTGAAGCTTTCTTT
NA | NA | TRBJ1-1 | TRBV5-1 | CASSPRGPNMNTEAFF | TGCGCCAGCAGCCCCCGGGGTCCCAACATGAACACTGAAGCTTTCTTT
NA | NA | TRBJ1-5 | TRBV12-3/TRBV12-4 | CASSGRASQPQHF | TGTGCCAGCAGCGGCAGGGCAAGTCAGCCCCAGCATTTT
NA | NA | TRBJ1-5 | TRBV5-5 | CASSLDRRNQPQHF | TGTGCCAGCAGCTTGGACAGACGCAATCAGCCCCAGCATTTT
TRBD1 | NA | TRBJ2-1 | TRBV4-2 | CASSPDRGIYNEQFF | TGTGCCAGCAGCCCCGACAGGGGCATCTACAATGAGCAGTTCTTC
TRBD1 | NA | TRBJ2-7 | TRBV4-3 | CASSPQSGTGNEQYF | TGCGCCAGCAGCCCACAGTCCGGGACAGGGAACGAGCAGTACTTC
NA | NA | TRBJ1-3 | TRBV19 | CASSPGALSGNTIYF | TGTGCCAGTAGTCCGGGAGCCCTCTCTGGAAACACCATATATTTT
TRBD1 | medium-sized | TRBJ1-4 | TRBV7-6 | CASSLNLPGQGEKLFF | TGTGCCAGCAGCTTAAATCTTCCGGGACAGGGTGAAAAACTGTTTTTT
TRBD2 | NA | TRBJ2-1 | TRBV11-3 | CASSTRASGAYNEQFF | TGTGCCAGCAGCACCCGGGCTAGCGGGGCCTACAATGAGCAGTTCTTC
NA | NA | TRBJ1-5 | TRBV19 | CASSASGGNQPQHF | TGTGCCAGTAGTGCGAGCGGGGGCAATCAGCCCCAGCATTTT
NA | NA | TRBJ2-7 | TRBV2 | CASSEAISWSSYEQYF | TGTGCCAGCAGTGAAGCGATTAGCTGGAGCTCCTACGAGCAGTACTTC
TRBD2 | few | TRBJ2-2 | TRBV11-1 | CASSWTSGRANGELFF | TGTGCCAGCAGCTGGACTAGCGGGAGGGCGAACGGGGAGCTGTTTTTT
TRBD2 | NA | TRBJ2-1 | TRBV4-3 | CASSPGTSGRREQFF | TGCGCCAGCAGCCCGGGGACTAGCGGGAGACGGGAGCAGTTCTTC
NA | NA | TRBJ1-5 | TRBV7-2 | CASSAYESGQPQHF | TGTGCCAGCAGCGCCTATGAGTCAGGGCAGCCCCAGCATTTT
TRBD1 | once | TRBJ2-5 | TRBV19 | CASSIWTGPGEETQYF | TGTGCCAGTAGTATCTGGACAGGGCCAGGCGAAGAGACCCAGTACTTC
TRBD1 | NA | TRBJ1-1 | TRBV7-3 | CASSLTGDRWNTEAFF | TGTGCCAGCAGCTTAACGGGGGACAGGTGGAACACTGAAGCTTTCTTT
TRBD1 | NA | TRBJ1-2 | TRBV28 | CASSLSWDSVGYTF | TGTGCCAGCAGTTTATCCTGGGACAGTGTCGGCTACACCTTC
NA | NA | TRBJ2-3 | TRBV9 | CASSVGPGSSSTDTQYF | TGTGCCAGCAGCGTAGGGCCAGGATCTTCTAGCACAGATACGCAGTATTTT
NA | NA | TRBJ1-2 | TRBV5-1 | CASSSGANYGYTF | TGCGCCAGCAGCTCCGGAGCTAACTATGGCTACACCTTC
NA | NA | TRBJ2-7 | TRBV28 | CASGWRSYEQYF | TGTGCCAGTGGGTGGCGGTCCTACGAGCAGTACTTC
NA | NA | TRBJ2-7 | TRBV10-3 | CAISSEGDYEQYF | TGTGCCATCAGTTCCGAGGGAGACTACGAGCAGTACTTC